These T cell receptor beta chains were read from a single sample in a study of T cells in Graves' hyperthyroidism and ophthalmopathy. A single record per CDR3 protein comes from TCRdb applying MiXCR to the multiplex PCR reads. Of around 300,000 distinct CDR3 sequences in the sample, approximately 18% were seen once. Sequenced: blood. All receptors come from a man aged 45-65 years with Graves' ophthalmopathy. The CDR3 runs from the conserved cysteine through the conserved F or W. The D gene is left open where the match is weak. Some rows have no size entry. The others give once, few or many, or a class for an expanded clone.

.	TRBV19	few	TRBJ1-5	TGTGCCAGTAGTATAAGACAAGGTAGCAATCAGCCCCAGCATTTT	CASSIRQGSNQPQHF
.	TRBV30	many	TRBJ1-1	TGTGCCTGGAGTGTGGGGAACACTGAAGCTTTCTTT	CAWSVGNTEAFF
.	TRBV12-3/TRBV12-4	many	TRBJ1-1	TGTGCCAGCAGTTCCCGACTCGGTACAGCTTTCTTT	CASSSRLGTAFF
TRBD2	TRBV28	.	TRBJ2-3	TGTGCCAGCAGCCGTGGACTAGCGGGAGGGGGCACAGATACGCAGTATTTT	CASSRGLAGGGTDTQYF
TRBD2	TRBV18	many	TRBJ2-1	TGTGCCAGCTCACCCCCCACGGGAGGCGCTAACAATGAGCAGTTCTTC	CASSPPTGGANNEQFF
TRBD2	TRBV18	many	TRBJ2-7	TGTGCCAGCTCACCCGTTGGACTAGCGGGAGCTTACGAGCAGTACTTC	CASSPVGLAGAYEQYF
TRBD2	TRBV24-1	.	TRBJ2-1	TGTGCCACCTCCGGGGGGGAGATCTACAATGAGCAGTTCTTC	CATSGGEIYNEQFF
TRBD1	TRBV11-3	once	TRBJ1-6	TGTGCCAGCAGCATTAGTACCTTAACAGGGGTCAATTCACCCCTCCACTTT	CASSISTLTGVNSPLHF
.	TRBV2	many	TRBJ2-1	TGTGCCAGCAGAGCCGGGACAAACAACAATGAGCAGTTCTTC	CASRAGTNNNEQFF
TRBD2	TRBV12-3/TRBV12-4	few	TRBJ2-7	TGTGCCAGCAGTCCGTCTAGCGGCGACTCCTACGAGCAGTACTTC	CASSPSSGDSYEQYF
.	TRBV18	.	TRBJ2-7	TGTGCCAGCTCACCTGAGGCGGGATTCATAGCCTACGAGCAGTACTTC	CASSPEAGFIAYEQYF
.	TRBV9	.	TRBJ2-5	TGTGCCAGCAGCGCCGAGGGGGGGAGGGCCGTAGAGACCCAGTACTTC	CASSAEGGRAVETQYF
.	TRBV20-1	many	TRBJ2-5	TGCAGTGCTAGTGATGGGGGACCATCTGCGGAGACCCAGTACTTC	CSASDGGPSAETQYF
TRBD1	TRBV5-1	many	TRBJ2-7	TGCGCCAGCAGCTACGAGGGGGCGTTCTACGAGCAGTACTTC	CASSYEGAFYEQYF
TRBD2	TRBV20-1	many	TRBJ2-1	TGCAGTGCTAGAGATTTGGCAGGTGGACTAGCGTCCTACAATGAGCAGTTCTTC	CSARDLAGGLASYNEQFF
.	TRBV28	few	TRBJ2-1	TGTGCCAGCAACCTAATCAGCTCCTACAATGAGCAGTTCTTC	CASNLISSYNEQFF
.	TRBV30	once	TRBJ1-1	TGTGCCTGGAGTTACCAGGGGAACGCTGAAGCTCTCTTT	CAWSYQGNAEALF